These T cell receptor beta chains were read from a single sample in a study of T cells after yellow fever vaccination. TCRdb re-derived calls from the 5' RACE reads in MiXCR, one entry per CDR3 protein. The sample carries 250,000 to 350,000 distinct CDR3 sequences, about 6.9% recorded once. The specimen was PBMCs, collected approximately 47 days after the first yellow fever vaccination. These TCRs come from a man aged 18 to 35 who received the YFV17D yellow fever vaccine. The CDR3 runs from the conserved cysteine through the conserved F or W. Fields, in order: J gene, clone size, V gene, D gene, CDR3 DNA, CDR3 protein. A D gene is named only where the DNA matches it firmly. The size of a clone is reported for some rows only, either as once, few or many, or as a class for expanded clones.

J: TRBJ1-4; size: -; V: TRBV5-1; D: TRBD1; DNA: TGCGCCAGCAGTCGCTCAGGACAGGCAACTAATGAAAAACTGTTTTTT; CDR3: CASSRSGQATNEKLFF
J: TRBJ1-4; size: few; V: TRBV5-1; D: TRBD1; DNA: TGCGCCAGCAGCTTGGCGGGGACAGGGGACGAAAAACTGTTTTTT; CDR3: CASSLAGTGDEKLFF
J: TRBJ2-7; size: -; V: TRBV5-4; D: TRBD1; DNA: TGTGCCAGCAGCTCGAGACAGGGAACGGGCGAGCAGTACTTC; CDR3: CASSSRQGTGEQYF
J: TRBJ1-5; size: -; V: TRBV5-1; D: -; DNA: TGCGCCAGCAGCTTGGCCCCAGAGAGGGATCCCCAGCATTTT; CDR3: CASSLAPERDPQHF
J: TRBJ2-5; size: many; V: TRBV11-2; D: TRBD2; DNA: TGTGCCAGCAGCCCCCTAGGCGGGGGTTGGGAGACCCAGTACTTC; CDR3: CASSPLGGGWETQYF
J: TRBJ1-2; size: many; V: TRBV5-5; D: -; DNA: TGTGCCAGCAGCTTTCCAGGGCACTATGGCTACACCTTC; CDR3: CASSFPGHYGYTF
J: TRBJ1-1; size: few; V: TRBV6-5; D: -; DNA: TGTGCCAGCAGTTACCGGATGGGGGACACTGAAGCTTTCTTT; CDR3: CASSYRMGDTEAFF
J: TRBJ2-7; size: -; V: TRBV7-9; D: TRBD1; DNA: TGTGCCAGCAGCTTAGCGACAGGGGGCTCCTACGAGCAGTACTTC; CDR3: CASSLATGGSYEQYF
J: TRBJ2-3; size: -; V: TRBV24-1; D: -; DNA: TGTGCCACCAGTGCCTATGGGGTGGATACGCAGTATTTT; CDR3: CATSAYGVDTQYF
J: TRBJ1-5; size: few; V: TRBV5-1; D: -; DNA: TGCGCCAGCAGCTTAGACCCAGATCAGCCCCAGCATTTT; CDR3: CASSLDPDQPQHF
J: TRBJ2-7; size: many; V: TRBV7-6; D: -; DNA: TGTGCCAGCAGCTTAAGAGCCCTAGACGAGCAGTACTTC; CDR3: CASSLRALDEQYF
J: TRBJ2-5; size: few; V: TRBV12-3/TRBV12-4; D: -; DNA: TGTGCCAGCTTCAGAACCGGGGCCGAAGAGACCCAGTACTTC; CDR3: CASFRTGAEETQYF
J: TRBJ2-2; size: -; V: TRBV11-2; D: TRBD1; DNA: TGTGCCAGCAGCCAACCTGGTGACAGGGCAATGGCCGGGGAGCTGTTTTTT; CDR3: CASSQPGDRAMAGELFF
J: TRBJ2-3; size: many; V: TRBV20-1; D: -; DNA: TGCAGTGCTAGAGCCCGGGACGAAGGAAGAGATACGCAGTATTTT; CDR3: CSARARDEGRDTQYF
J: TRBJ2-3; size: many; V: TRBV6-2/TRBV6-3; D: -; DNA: TGTGCCAGCAGTTACTTTGAAGATACGCAGTATTTT; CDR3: CASSYFEDTQYF
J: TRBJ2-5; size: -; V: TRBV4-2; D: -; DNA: TGTGCCAGCAGCCAGGACACCTACCAAGAGACCCAGTACTTC; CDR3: CASSQDTYQETQYF
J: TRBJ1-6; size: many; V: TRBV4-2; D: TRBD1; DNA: TGTGCCAGCAGCCATCCACAGGGGCGGTCCTATAATTCACCCCTCCACTTT; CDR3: CASSHPQGRSYNSPLHF
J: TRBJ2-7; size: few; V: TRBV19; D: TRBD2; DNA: TGTGCCAGTAGTCCGACTAGCGGGGTCTCCTACGAGCAGTACTTC; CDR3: CASSPTSGVSYEQYF
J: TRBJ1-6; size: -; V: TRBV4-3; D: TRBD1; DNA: TGCGCCAGCAGCCAAGAACGGACAGGTCTCACCTATAATTCACCCCTCCACTTT; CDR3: CASSQERTGLTYNSPLHF
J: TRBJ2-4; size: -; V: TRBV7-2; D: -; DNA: TGTGCCAGCAGCTTATCGGTGTCGGGTTCTAACATTCAGTACTTC; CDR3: CASSLSVSGSNIQYF
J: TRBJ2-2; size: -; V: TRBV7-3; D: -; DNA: TGTGCCAGCAGTCCTTATGACGGGAACACCGGGGAGCTGTTTTTT; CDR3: CASSPYDGNTGELFF
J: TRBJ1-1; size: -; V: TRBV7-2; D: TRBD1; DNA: TGTGCCAGCAGCCCGTGGGGACAGGGGGATACTGAAGCTTTCTTT; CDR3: CASSPWGQGDTEAFF
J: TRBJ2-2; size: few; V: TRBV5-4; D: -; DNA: TGTGCCAGCAGCCGGGACTTCCCCCCCACCGGGGAGCTGTTTTTT; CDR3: CASSRDFPPTGELFF
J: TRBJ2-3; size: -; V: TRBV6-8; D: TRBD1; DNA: TGTGCCAGCAGTTACAAGTGTGACAGGGGGCTTTGGGATACGCAGTATTTT; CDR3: CASSYKCDRGLWDTQYF
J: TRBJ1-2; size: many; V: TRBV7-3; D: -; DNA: TGTGCCAGCAGCCAGGGGAGGGAGTCTGGCTACACCTTC; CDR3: CASSQGRESGYTF
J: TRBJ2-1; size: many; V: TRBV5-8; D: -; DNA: TGTGCCAGCAGATTGTTCCAGGGGGGCTCCTACAATGAGCAGTTCTTC; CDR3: CASRLFQGGSYNEQFF
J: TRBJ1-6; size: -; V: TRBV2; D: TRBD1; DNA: TGTGCCAGCAGTACGACAGGGCCCACCCTGCCCCTCCACTTT; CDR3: CASSTTGPTLPLHF
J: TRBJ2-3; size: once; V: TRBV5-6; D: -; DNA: TGTGCCAGCAGCTTGGGGGAACTCTGGACAGATACGCAGTATTTT; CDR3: CASSLGELWTDTQYF
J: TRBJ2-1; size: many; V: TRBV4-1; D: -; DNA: TGCGCCAGCAGCCAAGATGGGCACAACAGCTACAATGAGCAGTTCTTC; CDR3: CASSQDGHNSYNEQFF
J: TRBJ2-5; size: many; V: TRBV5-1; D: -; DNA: TGCGCCAGCAGCCTCCGCGGTGCGCCACTGGAGACCCAGTACTTC; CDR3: CASSLRGAPLETQYF
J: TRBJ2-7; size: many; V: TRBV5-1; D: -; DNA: TGCGCCAGCAGCTTGGATTCCGGCCCAACCCCCTACGAGCAGTACTTC; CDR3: CASSLDSGPTPYEQYF
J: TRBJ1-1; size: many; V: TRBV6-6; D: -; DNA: TGTGCCAGCAGTCGGACGGTAACTGAAGCTTTCTTT; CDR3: CASSRTVTEAFF
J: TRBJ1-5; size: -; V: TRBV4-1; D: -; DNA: TGCGCCAGCAGCCAAGGCGGGTCTGGGGGGCTCAATCAGCCCCAGCATTTT; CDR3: CASSQGGSGGLNQPQHF
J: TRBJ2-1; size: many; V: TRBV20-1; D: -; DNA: TGCAGTGCTAGAGATCCCGCGGGGGCGGTCTACAATGAGCAGTTCTTC; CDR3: CSARDPAGAVYNEQFF
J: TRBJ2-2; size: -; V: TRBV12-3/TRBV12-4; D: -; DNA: TGTGCCAGCAGTCCGGGACTTGGTAGCCCCGGGGAGCTGTTTTTT; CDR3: CASSPGLGSPGELFF
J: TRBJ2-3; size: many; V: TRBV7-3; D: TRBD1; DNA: TGTGCCAGCAGCTTGAGTGGGACAGGCGTTACAGATACGCAGTATTTT; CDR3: CASSLSGTGVTDTQYF
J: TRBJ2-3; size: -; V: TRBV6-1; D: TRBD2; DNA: TGTGCCAGCAGTGCCGGGACTAGCGGGGGCTTTAGCACAGATACGCAGTATTTT; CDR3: CASSAGTSGGFSTDTQYF
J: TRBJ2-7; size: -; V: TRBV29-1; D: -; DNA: TGCAGCGTTGTCCCGAGACACACCTACGAGCAGTACTTC; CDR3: CSVVPRHTYEQYF
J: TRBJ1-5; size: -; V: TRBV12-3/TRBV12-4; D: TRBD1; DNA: TGTGCCAGCAGTTTGACAGGGCGTCAGCCCCAGCATTTT; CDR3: CASSLTGRQPQHF
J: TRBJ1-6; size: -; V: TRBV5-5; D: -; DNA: TGTGCCAGCAGCCCTGGCAGGTCCTATAATTCACCCCTCCACTTT; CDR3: CASSPGRSYNSPLHF
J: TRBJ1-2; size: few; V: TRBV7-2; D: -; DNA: TGTGCCAGCAGCTTACGGGACTTCTATGGCTACACCTTC; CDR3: CASSLRDFYGYTF
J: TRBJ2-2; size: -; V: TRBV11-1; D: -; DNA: TGTGCCAGCAGCTTAGGGGCTAGCTCGGCCGGGGAGCTGTTTTTT; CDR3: CASSLGASSAGELFF
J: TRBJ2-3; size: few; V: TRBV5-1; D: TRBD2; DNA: TGCGCCAGCAGCTTGGCGGGGGACTATGGCACAGATACGCAGTATTTT; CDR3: CASSLAGDYGTDTQYF
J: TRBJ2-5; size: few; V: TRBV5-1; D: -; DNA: TGCGCCAGCAGCTTGGGAGGGGTAATCCGTGAGACCCAGTACTTC; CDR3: CASSLGGVIRETQYF
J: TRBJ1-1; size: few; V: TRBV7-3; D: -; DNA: TGTGCCAGCAGCTCCAGAAACACTGAAGCTTTCTTT; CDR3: CASSSRNTEAFF
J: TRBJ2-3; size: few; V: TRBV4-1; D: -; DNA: TGCGCCAGCAGCCAAGATAAACCAGATACGCAGTATTTT; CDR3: CASSQDKPDTQYF
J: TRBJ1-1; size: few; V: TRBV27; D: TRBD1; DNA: TGTGCCAGCAGTTGGGACAGGGGTCGCCAAGCTTTCTTT; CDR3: CASSWDRGRQAFF
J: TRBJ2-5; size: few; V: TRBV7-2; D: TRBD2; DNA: TGTGCCAGCAGCTTCGTTAGCGGGGGGGTTCTTGAGACCCAGTACTTC; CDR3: CASSFVSGGVLETQYF
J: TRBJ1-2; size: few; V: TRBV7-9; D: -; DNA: TGTGCCAGCAGCTCGCAGGGTGTCTTCTATGGCTACACCTTC; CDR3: CASSSQGVFYGYTF
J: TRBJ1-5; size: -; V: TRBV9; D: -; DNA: TGTGCCAGCAGCCCAGCGATAGGTCAGCCCCAGCATTTT; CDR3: CASSPAIGQPQHF
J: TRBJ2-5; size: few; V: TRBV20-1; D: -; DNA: TGCAGTGCGGGGGGGCCGGGTGAGACCCAGTACTTC; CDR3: CSAGGPGETQYF
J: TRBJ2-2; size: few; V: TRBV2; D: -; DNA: TGTGCCAGCAGTGAAGCAGTCCGGAACACCGGGGAGCTGTTTTTT; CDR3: CASSEAVRNTGELFF
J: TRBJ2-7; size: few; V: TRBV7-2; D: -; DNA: TGTGCCAGCAGCTTATGGTTCTCCTACGAGCAGTACTTC; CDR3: CASSLWFSYEQYF
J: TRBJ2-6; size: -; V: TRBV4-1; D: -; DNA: TGCGCCACCGAAGGGGCCAACGTCCTGACTTTC; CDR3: CATEGANVLTF
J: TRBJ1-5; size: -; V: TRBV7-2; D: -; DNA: TGTGCCAGCAGCTGGGTGGGGCAGAGAAATCAGCCCCAGCATTTT; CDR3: CASSWVGQRNQPQHF
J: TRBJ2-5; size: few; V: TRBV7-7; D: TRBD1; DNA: TGTGCCAGCAGCTTACTGAGTAGGGGGCCCGGAGTGGGAGAGACCCAGTACTTC; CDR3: CASSLLSRGPGVGETQYF
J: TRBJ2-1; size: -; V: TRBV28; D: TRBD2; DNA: TGTGCCAGCAGTTTTAGGGGACGCGGGGGGACCAATGAGCAGTTCTTC; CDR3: CASSFRGRGGTNEQFF
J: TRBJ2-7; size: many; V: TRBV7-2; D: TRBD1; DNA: TGTGCCAGCAGCGGGGACAGAACCTACGAGCAGTACTTC; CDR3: CASSGDRTYEQYF
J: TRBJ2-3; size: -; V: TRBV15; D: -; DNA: TGTGCCACCAGCAGAGAGATTAGCAGCAGTGCGGATACGCAGTATTTT; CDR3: CATSREISSSADTQYF